One sample yielded the 11 T cell receptor beta chains listed below, sequenced in a study of cytomegalovirus exposure and HLA in healthy donors. PCR involved 60 Vbeta and 13 Jbeta primers. TCRdb's copy holds only in-frame clones and misses some; the assay was immunoSEQ multiplex PCR. The sample holds over 100,000 clones; around 77% are singletons and the top ten take around 4%. Material: PBMCs. The source of these receptors is a male donor in good health and CMV-seropositive.

This sequence joins TRBV28 and TRBJ1-2; no reliable D call. The CDR3 is 13 amino acids. V was pared by 5 bases and J by 5 bases, with 12 bases between. The germline gives CDR1 MDHEN, CDR2 SYDVKM. The CDR3 spells CASSPNRLYGYTF. The CDR3, as DNA: TGTGCCAGCAGTCCCAACAGATTATATGGCTACACCTTC.

This clone occurred a few times. This chain links TRBV6-5 with TRBJ2-5, with 10 bases matching TRBD1. Gene TRBJ2-7 matches the end of the DNA better, so the J call may be wrong. Germline V gives CDR1 MNHEY, CDR2 SVGAGI. This CDR3 has 15 residues. The CDR3 loop reads CASSRGTGDVYEQYF. The CDR3 DNA follows: TGTGCCAGCTCGAGGGGGACAGGGGACGTCTACGAGCAGTACTTC.

This clone is a singleton in its sample. V is TRBV9 and J is TRBJ2-5; 8 nucleotides line up with TRBD2. The CDR3 extends over 15 amino acids. Germline CDR1 is SGDLS and CDR2 is YYNGEE. J gave up 5 bases and V 3 bases, and 9 bases lay outside the gene matches. DNA for the CDR3: TGTGCCAGCAGCGCCAGCGGGGGAATGTGGGAGACCCAGTACTTC. It codes for CASSASGGMWETQYF.

The CDR3 loop reads CASTPPGLNEQFF. The CDR3 region has the DNA TGTGCCAGCACCCCCCCTGGACTCAATGAGCAGTTCTTC. The chain links TRBV28 to TRBJ2-1; TRBD2 is a possible D gene (5 bases). The CDR3 is 13 amino acids. Per the germline V gene, CDR1 is MDHEN and CDR2 is SYDVKM. With 7 bases removed from V and 6 bases from J, the gap between germline ends came to 13 bases.

This chain joins TRBV7-2 and TRBJ2-7; 7 bases are a match to TRBD1. The ends lost 6 bases at V and 0 bases at J; junction bases unmatched: 8. This CDR3 spans 15 amino acids. Germline assignment: CDR1 SGHTA and CDR2 FQGNSA. This CDR3 reads CASRQTGANSYEQYF. Written as DNA, the CDR3 is TGTGCCAGCAGACAAACAGGGGCCAACTCCTACGAGCAGTACTTC.

The chain combines TRBV6-5 with TRBJ2-7; D possibly corresponds to TRBD2 (6 bases). The CDR3 covers 14 residues. Germline CDR1 and CDR2: MNHEY and SVGAGI. Trimming took off 2 bases at V and 3 bases at J, with 11 bases between the two ends. CDR3 residues: CASSYEHGGYEQYF. The CDR3 DNA reads TGTGCCAGCAGTTACGAGCACGGGGGCTACGAGCAGTACTTC.

This sequence joins TRBV27 and TRBJ2-1, with 10 bases aligning to TRBD1. The CDR3 has 14 amino acids. The V segment lost 8 bases and the J segment 4 bases; nucleotides outside the gene matches: 5. Germline loops: CDR1 MNHEY, CDR2 SMNVEV (reference sequence). In DNA form, the CDR3 reads TGTGCCAGCGGAGACAGGGGGCTTTACAATGAGCAGTTCTTC. Its translation is CASGDRGLYNEQFF.

The rearrangement joins TRBV4-1 to TRBJ1-4; 8 bases line up with TRBD1. J gave up 8 bases and V 0 bases, and 2 bases lay outside the gene matches. The length of the CDR3 is 14 residues. From germline, CDR1 is MGHRA and CDR2 YSYEKL. CDR3 residues: CASSQDNRGEKLFF. DNA for the CDR3: TGCGCCAGCAGCCAAGACAACAGGGGGGAAAAACTGTTTTTT.

The chain carries TRBV7-2 and TRBJ2-3; 8 nucleotides line up with TRBD2. The V gene end was trimmed by 7 bases and the J gene end by 3 bases; junction bases not matched to a gene: 12. The CDR3 runs 16 residues. Germline assignment: CDR1 SGHTA and CDR2 FQGNSA. The CDR3 DNA sequence: TGTGCCAGCACCCGGGGGGGACTCCTTTGGACAGATACGCAGTATTTT. This encodes CASTRGGLLWTDTQYF.

V is TRBV5-1 and J is TRBJ2-5, with D maybe TRBD2 (5 bases). There are 13 residues in the CDR3. Germline assignment: CDR1 SGHRS and CDR2 YFSETQ. Trimming took 4 bases from V and 2 from J, leaving 9 bases between them. This CDR3 reads CASSTPGQETQYF. CDR3 bases: TGCGCCAGCAGCACTCCGGGACAAGAGACCCAGTACTTC.

The gene calls are TRBV27 and TRBJ2-7; D is unresolved. V gave up 6 bases and J gave up 3 bases, with 15 bases separating them. Germline V CDR1 and CDR2: MNHEY, SMNVEV (reference sequence). The CDR3 extends over 14 amino acids. CDR3 nucleotides: TGTGCCAGCAGCCCTACCCTTCTTATCTACGAGCAGTACTTC. Its protein product is CASSPTLLIYEQYF.